These 11 T cell receptor beta chains were all obtained from the same sample, sequenced in a study of vaccination and CD4 T cells after COVID-19. The antigens for these receptors are not known. With the Oncomine TCR Beta short-read assay, DNA from cultured CD4+ T cells was sequenced. TCRdb re-analysed the PCR reads in MiXCR, keeping a single row per CDR3 protein. The data show about 12,000 distinct CDR3 sequences, with around 45% seen just once and about a fifth held by the top ten. Treatment here: roughly nine-day PBMC culture with coronavirus spike peptide pools or control peptides (ViraFEST assay). The specimen comprised cultured CD4+ T cells from blood, sampled after SARS-CoV-2 vaccination. These receptors came from a human donor with COVID-19.

The chain combines TRBV30 with TRBJ1-4; D unclear. There are 13 residues in the CDR3. The germline V gene encodes CDR1 GTSNPN and CDR2 SVGIG (reference sequence). The V end was cut by 1 base, the J end by 5 bases, with 8 bases between. CDR3 sequence (DNA): TGTGCCTGGAGTGGGAGGGCAAATGAAAAACTGTTTTTT. Residues: CAWSGRANEKLFF.

This clonotype was seen only once. The genes are TRBV6-1 and TRBJ1-6, with D unresolved. Trimming pared 5 bases from V and 5 bases from J, leaving 10 bases between. CDR1 and CDR2 (germline): MNHNS, SASEGT. The CDR3 has 14 amino acids. The CDR3 is CASSNGLNNSPLHF. CDR3 sequence (DNA): TGTGCCAGCAGTAATGGATTAAATAATTCACCCCTCCACTTT.

The chain uses TRBV2 and TRBJ1-3; weak D call: TRBD1 (6 bases). The V gene lost 6 bases and the J gene lost 4 bases, with 13 bases spanning the gap. The CDR3 length is 14 residues. Germline V gene data show CDR1 as SNHLY and CDR2 as FYNNEI. This CDR3 is CASSQGGVGNTIYF. The CDR3 bases are TGTGCCAGCAGCCAAGGGGGGGTCGGAAACACCATATATTTT.

V and J are TRBV2 and TRBJ2-1; D is possibly TRBD1 or TRBD2 (5 bases each). This CDR3 is built from 13 residues. The ends were cut back, 11 bases at V and 5 bases at J, with 16 bases in the middle. The germline gives CDR1 SNHLY, CDR2 FYNNEI. Here the CDR3 reads CAGILGTDNEQFF. The DNA for the CDR3 is TGTGCCGGCATATTAGGGACCGACAATGAGCAGTTCTTC.

This clonotype was observed a handful of times. This chain connects TRBV19 to TRBJ1-1; no reliable D call. Trimming took 3 bases from V and 2 from J, leaving 19 bases between them. This CDR3 has 17 residues. CDR1 is LNHDA, CDR2 SQIVND, per germline (reference sequence). The CDR3 reads CASSIERVRGLNTEAFF. CDR3 coding DNA: TGTGCCAGTAGTATTGAGAGGGTAAGAGGGTTAAACACTGAAGCTTTCTTT.

The CDR3 region is CASSISQPGVYEQYF. The CDR3 nucleotides are TGTGCCAGTAGTATCTCTCAGCCCGGGGTCTACGAGCAGTACTTC. V is TRBV19 and J is TRBJ2-7; TRBD2 might be the D (5 bases). Germline V gene data show CDR1 as LNHDA and CDR2 as SQIVND (reference sequence). V lost 3 bases and J 3 bases, leaving 15 bases between the germline ends. This CDR3 spans 15 amino acids.

This clonotype was seen more than once but under ten times. The chain is built from TRBV6-1 and TRBJ1-6, with D unclear. Deletions cut 1 base from V and 9 bases from J, with 16 bases between. The CDR3 totals 16 residues. Germline loops: CDR1 MNHNS, CDR2 SASEGT. CDR3 residues: CASSEEGPQVGSPLHF. In nucleotides, the CDR3 is TGTGCCAGCAGTGAAGAGGGTCCCCAGGTCGGTTCACCCCTCCACTTT.

V usage is TRBV9 and J usage is TRBJ2-3; 8 bases agree with TRBD2. The junction had 8 bases not matched to a gene; V was cut back by 0 bases and J by 5 bases. This CDR3 is 16 amino acids long. Germline CDR1 reads SGDLS; CDR2 reads YYNGEE. The CDR3 loop reads CASSVAVGGALDTQYF. For the CDR3, the DNA is TGTGCCAGCAGCGTAGCGGTCGGGGGGGCCTTAGATACGCAGTATTTT.

The chain employs TRBV6-1 and TRBJ1-2; 7 bases agree with TRBD1. Germline V gives CDR1 MNHNS, CDR2 SASEGT. Trimming took 5 bases from V and 4 from J; bases not matched to a gene: 16. The CDR3 spans 17 residues. The chain's CDR3 is CASSPQSTGLYGYGYTF. CDR3 nucleotides: TGTGCCAGCAGTCCACAGTCGACAGGGCTCTACGGCTATGGCTACACCTTC.

The V gene is TRBV6-1, the J gene TRBJ2-1, with D tentatively TRBD2 (7 bases). The germline CDR1 and CDR2 sequences are MNHNS and SASEGT. The V and J ends lost 6 bases and 4 bases respectively, with 25 bases between them. This CDR3 has 18 residues. Here the CDR3 reads CASSQRGGGTGTYNEQFF. Written as DNA, the CDR3 is TGTGCCAGCAGCCAAAGGGGGGGTGGTACAGGGACATACAATGAGCAGTTCTTC.

The chain couples TRBV28 to TRBJ2-7; no clear D. Trimming took 6 bases from V and 1 from J, leaving 19 bases between them. This CDR3 spans 16 amino acids. Germline V CDR1 and CDR2: MDHEN, SYDVKM. The CDR3 DNA reads as TGTGCCAGCAGCCCCCTTAGGTTTGGATTGTCCTACGAGCAGTACTTC. Residues: CASSPLRFGLSYEQYF.